This T cell receptor (beta chain) was documented in a study of blood T cell repertoires in COVID-19 (TCRdb year 2020). Regarding the study in general: Samples from collaborators originated in the United States, Italy and Spain and spanned both the acute and convalescent phases of COVID-19. The repertoires were released in a freely available public database intended as a resource for research on the immune response to SARS-CoV-2. A de-identified subject ID, COVID-19 status, age in years and sex were almost always included in the sample metadata. Deeply sampled blood TCRbeta repertoires from subjects exposed to, actively infected with, or recovered from COVID-19 were included in the dataset. Where available, HLA class I and class II types were taken from metadata supplied by the sample provider and were not determined by assay-based typing. The samples were drawn from two sources: the first 160 participants of the ongoing ImmuneRACE study, and 1,000 to 1,500 subjects contributed by 6 global collaborators. The material from the prospective study consisted of cDNA or gDNA derived from T cells, B-cell-depleted T cells, or PBMCs. Study-level results and caveats: The amount of clinical and demographic metadata varied by source and participant and was provided uncurated.

Its CDR3 holds 12 amino acids, cysteine through phenylalanine. The sequence is cut down to CDR3 DNA, 36 bases in frame from base 1. CDR1 KGHDR and CDR2 SFDVKD were looked up in the germline V gene. V was cut back by 7 bases and J by 3 bases, leaving a gap of 7 bases between them. TCRbeta CDR3 regions were amplified from genomic DNA by means of the immunoSEQ Assay, a bias-controlled multiplex PCR. For the original study's pipeline: The number of nucleated cells in each sample was estimated from the amplification of reference gene primers within the assay. Sequence reads were collapsed and filtered to measure the absolute abundance of every unique TCRbeta CDR3 rearrangement. For each sample, productive Simpson clonality was calculated as the square root of Simpson's diversity index over productive rearrangements. TCRdb re-hosts the immuneACCESS table, in-frame sequences only. Its copies lack some clones; in the studies checked, an unresolved V gene accounts for under half of them, and the cause for the rest is not known. That table supplies the V and J calls and clone size; D and trimming were determined from the DNA. The sample table holds about 230,000 clones, of which more than 65% were seen once. In total, the top ten clones hold 6% to 9.5% of the sample.

Collaborating institutions collected whole blood in K2EDTA tubes following their own protocols. For TCRbeta analysis, collaborators shipped samples in one of three forms: frozen whole blood, isolated PBMCs, or DNA extracted from either of those sample types. A note on this clone: This clone's antigen is unknown. Base qualities are not recorded, but no much larger clone differs from it by a single base.

The receptor comes from an elderly woman with acute or convalescent COVID-19. The sample taken for sequencing was peripheral blood. This chain is built from TRBV24-1 and TRBJ2-3; TRBD1 is a possible D gene, resting on 6 matching bases. DNA sequence: TGTGCCACCAGCGGACAGACAGATACGCAGTATTTT. This encodes CATSGQTDTQYF.